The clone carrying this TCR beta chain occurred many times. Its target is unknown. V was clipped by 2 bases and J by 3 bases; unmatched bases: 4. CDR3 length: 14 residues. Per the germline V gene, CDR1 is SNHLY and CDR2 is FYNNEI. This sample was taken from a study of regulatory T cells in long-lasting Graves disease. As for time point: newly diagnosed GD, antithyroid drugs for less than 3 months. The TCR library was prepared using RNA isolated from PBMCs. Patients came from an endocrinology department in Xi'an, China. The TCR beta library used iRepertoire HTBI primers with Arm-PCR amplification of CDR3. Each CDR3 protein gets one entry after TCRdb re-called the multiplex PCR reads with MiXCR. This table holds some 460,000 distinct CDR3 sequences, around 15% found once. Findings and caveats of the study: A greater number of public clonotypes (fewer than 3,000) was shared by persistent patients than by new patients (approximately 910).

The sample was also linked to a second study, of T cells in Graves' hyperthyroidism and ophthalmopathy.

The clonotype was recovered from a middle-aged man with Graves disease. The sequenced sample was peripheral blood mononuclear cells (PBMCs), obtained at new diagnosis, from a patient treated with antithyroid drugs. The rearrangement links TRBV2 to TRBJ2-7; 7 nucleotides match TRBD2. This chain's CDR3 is CASSELGGGYEQYF. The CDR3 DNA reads TGTGCCAGCAGTGAATTGGGGGGGGGCTACGAGCAGTACTTC.